This T cell receptor beta chain was documented in a study of regulatory T cells in long-lasting Graves disease. Libraries of TCR beta came from iRepertoire HTBI primers plus Arm-PCR of CDR3 regions. A single record per CDR3 protein comes from TCRdb applying MiXCR to the multiplex PCR reads. The sample lists roughly 510,000 distinct CDR3 sequences; about 16% were seen once. Per germline, CDR1 MDHEN and CDR2 SYDVKM. The CDR3 has 14 amino acids. The V and J ends lost 2 bases and 8 bases respectively, with 12 bases between them. This clonotype was detected many times. The time point is: newly diagnosed GD, antithyroid drugs for less than 3 months. Making the TCR library involved RNA that had been extracted from PBMCs. The sample also formed part of further work on T cells in Graves' hyperthyroidism and ophthalmopathy. That publication notes: Clonotypes that were expanded in thyroid above 0.001 mostly appeared in blood too.

The receptor was isolated from a young man with Graves disease. The specimen comprised peripheral blood mononuclear cells (PBMCs), sampled at new diagnosis, from a patient treated with antithyroid drugs. J is TRBJ2-2 and V is TRBV28; D gene unclear. The CDR3 DNA reads as TGTGCCAGCAGTTTAAACGTGGTGGGTGGGGAGCTGTTTTTT. As protein: CASSLNVVGGELFF.